Shown below are 7 T cell receptor beta chains from a single sample sequenced in a study of neurological immune-mediated disorders. TCRdb itself ran the 5' RACE reads through MiXCR, one entry per CDR3 protein. Altogether under 70,000 distinct CDR3 sequences are present, 3% to 4% being singletons, with the ten largest covering roughly 7%. Specimen: PBMCs. The receptors were gathered from a woman aged 55-69 years with multiple sclerosis.

This clonotype was found many times. The genes are TRBV20-1 and TRBJ2-2; D gene uncertain. Germline CDR1 is DFQATT and CDR2 is SNEGSKA (reference sequence). The CDR3 consists of 13 residues. The germline V and J ends were trimmed by 4 bases and 5 bases, with 11 bases remaining between them. CDR3 nucleotides: TGCAGTGCTACGTGGGGATGGACCGGGGAGCTGTTTTTT. Its protein is CSATWGWTGELFF.

The rearrangement uses TRBV20-1 and TRBJ2-3; 11 bases are shared with TRBD2. The CDR3 extends over 17 amino acids. The ends lost 3 bases at V and 1 base at J; junction bases unmatched: 9. Per germline, CDR1 DFQATT and CDR2 SNEGSKA (reference sequence). CDR3 loop: CSARVLAGGRRTDTQYF. In nucleotides, the CDR3 is TGCAGTGCTAGGGTCCTAGCGGGGGGCCGTCGCACAGATACGCAGTATTTT.

This clonotype was observed at least ten times. This sequence joins TRBV12-3 or TRBV12-4 and TRBJ2-7; D is unresolved. This CDR3 is 11 amino acids long. V lost 4 bases and J lost 2, with 3 bases in between. The CDR3 region is CASSWPYEQYF. The CDR3 DNA reads TGTGCCAGCAGTTGGCCCTACGAGCAGTACTTC.

V gene TRBV29-1 combines with J gene TRBJ1-1, with 9 bases lining up with TRBD1. Per germline, CDR1 SQVTM and CDR2 ANQGSEA. J was trimmed by 3 bases and V by 0 bases; bases with no gene match: 5. The CDR3 extends over 15 amino acids. The DNA for the CDR3 is TGCAGCGTTGAAGAGGCGGGACAGGGCTACACTGAAGCTTTCTTT. It is translated as CSVEEAGQGYTEAFF.

This clonotype occurred many times. The chain links TRBV20-1 to TRBJ1-6; 9 bases line up with TRBD1. CDR3 length: 13 amino acids. Germline CDR1 reads DFQATT; CDR2 reads SNEGSKA (reference sequence). The CDR3 loop reads CRATGTGTSPLHF. The DNA of the CDR3 is TGCAGGGCAACCGGGACAGGGACCTCACCCCTCCACTTT.

This clonotype occurred many times. This sequence joins TRBV6-6 and TRBJ2-1, with D possibly matching TRBD1 (6 bases). Germline CDR1 and CDR2: MNHNY and SVGAGI (reference sequence). The germline V and J ends were trimmed by 6 bases and 1 base, with 16 bases remaining between them. The CDR3 runs 16 residues. CDR3 region: CASRSNAGESYNEQFF. The CDR3 bases are TGTGCCAGCAGGTCCAATGCAGGGGAATCCTACAATGAGCAGTTCTTC.

At least ten counts were recorded for this clonotype. The CDR3, as DNA: TGTGCCAGCAGCGCCGACAGGGGAACCTACAATGAGCAGTTCTTC. It specifies CASSADRGTYNEQFF. The chain couples TRBV7-2 to TRBJ2-1, with 8 bases identical to TRBD1. CDR1 and CDR2 (germline): SGHTA, FQGNSA. After removal of 5 bases from V and 2 bases from J, the junction contained 5 bases not matched to a gene. This CDR3 comprises 15 residues.